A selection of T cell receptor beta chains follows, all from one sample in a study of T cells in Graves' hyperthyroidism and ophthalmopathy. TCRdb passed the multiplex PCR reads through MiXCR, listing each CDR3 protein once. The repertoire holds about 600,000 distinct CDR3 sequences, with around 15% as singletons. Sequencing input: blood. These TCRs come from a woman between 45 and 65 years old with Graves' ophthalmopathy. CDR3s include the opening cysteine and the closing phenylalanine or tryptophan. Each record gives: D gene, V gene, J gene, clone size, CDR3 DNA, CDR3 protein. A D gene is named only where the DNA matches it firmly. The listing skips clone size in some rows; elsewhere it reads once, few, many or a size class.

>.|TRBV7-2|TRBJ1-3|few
TGTGCCAGCAGCTTAGTTAACAGAAACACCATATATTTT
CASSLVNRNTIYF
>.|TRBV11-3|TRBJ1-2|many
TGTGCCAGCAGCCCTACACCGGTCGGCCAAGAATACACCTTC
CASSPTPVGQEYTF
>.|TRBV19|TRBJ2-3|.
TGTGCCAGTAGTATAGGGCGTATCAGCACAGATACGCAGTATTTT
CASSIGRISTDTQYF
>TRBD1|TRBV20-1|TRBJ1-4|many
TGCAGTGCAAACAGGGGACTAAATGAAAAACTGTTTTTT
CSANRGLNEKLFF
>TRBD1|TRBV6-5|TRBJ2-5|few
TGTGCCAGCAGTTACGACAGGGGGGGTGGGGAGACCCAGTACTTC
CASSYDRGGGETQYF
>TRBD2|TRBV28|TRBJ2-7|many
TGTGCCAGCAGCGAGACTAGCGGGAAGGGTTCCGAGCAGTACTTC
CASSETSGKGSEQYF
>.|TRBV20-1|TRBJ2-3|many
TGCAGTGCCGGGACTAGCACAGATACGCAGTATTTT
CSAGTSTDTQYF
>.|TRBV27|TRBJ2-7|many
TGTGCCAGCAGTTTACGTAGAGACGTCTACGAGCAGTACTTC
CASSLRRDVYEQYF
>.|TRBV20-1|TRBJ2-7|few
TGCAGTGCTAGAGTGGCTGTAAGCTCCTACGAGCAGTACTTC
CSARVAVSSYEQYF
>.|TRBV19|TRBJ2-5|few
TGTGCCAGTAGTTCCCCCGGGACCGGTCGGCAAGAGACCCAGTACTTC
CASSSPGTGRQETQYF
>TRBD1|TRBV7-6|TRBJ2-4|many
TGTGCCAGCAGCCTGGAGGGACAGGGCGAAAACATTCAGTACTTC
CASSLEGQGENIQYF
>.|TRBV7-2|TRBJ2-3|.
TGTACCAGCAGCCCTGGGCCCACAGATACGCAGTATTTT
CTSSPGPTDTQYF
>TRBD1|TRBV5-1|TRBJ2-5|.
TGCGCCAGCAGCGAAGGACAGGGATCGGCGGAGACCCAGTACTTC
CASSEGQGSAETQYF
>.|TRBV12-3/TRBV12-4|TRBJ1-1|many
TGTGCCAGCAGTGACGTCAGCGCTGAAGCTTTCTTT
CASSDVSAEAFF
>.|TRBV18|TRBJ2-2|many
TGTGCCAGCTCACCACCGGGTGGGCCTAGATCCGGGGAGCTGTTTTTT
CASSPPGGPRSGELFF
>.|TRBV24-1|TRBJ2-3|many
TGTGCCACCAGTGACACCGGGATATCCACAGATACGCAGTATTTT
CATSDTGISTDTQYF
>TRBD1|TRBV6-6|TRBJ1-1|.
TGTGCCAGCAGTTACTCGACAGGGTGGTATAACACTGAAGCTTTCTTT
CASSYSTGWYNTEAFF
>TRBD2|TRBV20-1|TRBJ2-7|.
TGCAGTGCTAGAGACTCTAGCGGGGATCGCTCCTACGAGCAGTACTTC
CSARDSSGDRSYEQYF
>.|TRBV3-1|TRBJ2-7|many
TGTGCCAGCAGCCAAGACAGGGCGCGGGGCGAGCAGTACTTC
CASSQDRARGEQYF
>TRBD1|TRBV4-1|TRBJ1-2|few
TGCGCCAGCAGCCAAGCTTCTACACAGGGGGCAGGCTATGGCTACACCTTC
CASSQASTQGAGYGYTF
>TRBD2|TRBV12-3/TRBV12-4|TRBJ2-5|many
TGTGCCAGCAGTCCCCTCGGGGGAACCGGGACTAGCGGGAGCGGGGAGACCCAGTACTTC
CASSPLGGTGTSGSGETQYF
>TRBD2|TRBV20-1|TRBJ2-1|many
TGCAGTGCTAGACCACTAGCGGGAGTGTTAGGTGAGCAGTTCTTC
CSARPLAGVLGEQFF
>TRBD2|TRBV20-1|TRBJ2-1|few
TGCAGTGCTACGGGCGGGAGGGCATACAATGAGCAGTTCTTC
CSATGGRAYNEQFF
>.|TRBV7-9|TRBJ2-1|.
TGTGCCAGCAGACCACGGGGCTCCTACAATGAGCAGTTCTTC
CASRPRGSYNEQFF
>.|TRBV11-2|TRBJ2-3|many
TGTGCCAGCAGCTTAGAGTTCCGTGGGAACAGGATGCTAGATACGCAGTATTTT
CASSLEFRGNRMLDTQYF
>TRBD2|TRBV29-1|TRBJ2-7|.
TGCAGCGTTGAAATGGTGTCTAGCGGAACCTACGAGCAGTACTTC
CSVEMVSSGTYEQYF
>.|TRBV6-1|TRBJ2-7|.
TGTGCCAGCAGTGAGCATCACTCCTACGAGCAGTACTTC
CASSEHHSYEQYF
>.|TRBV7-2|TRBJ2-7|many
TGTGCCAGCAGCTTACGGCAGGGAGTAGGAGAGCAGTACTTC
CASSLRQGVGEQYF
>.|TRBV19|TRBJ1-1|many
TGTGCCAGTAGTATATACGGGGACACTGAAGCTTTCTTT
CASSIYGDTEAFF
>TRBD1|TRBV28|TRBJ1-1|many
TGTGCCAGCAAGCACAGGGGGCGCCGGACTGAAGCTTTCTTT
CASKHRGRRTEAFF
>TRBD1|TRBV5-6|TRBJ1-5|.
TGTGCCAGCAGCCTCCTGACAGGGGAAGGTACCAGCAATCAGCCCCAGCATTTT
CASSLLTGEGTSNQPQHF
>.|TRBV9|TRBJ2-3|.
TGTGCCAGCAGCTACGGAGACACAGATACGCAGTATTTT
CASSYGDTDTQYF
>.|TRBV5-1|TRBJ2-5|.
TGCGCCAGCAGCTCCGCAGGGGTCCAAGAGACCCAGTACTTC
CASSSAGVQETQYF
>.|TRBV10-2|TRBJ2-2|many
TGCGCCAGCAGAAGACAGGAAAACACCGGGGAGCTGTTTTTT
CASRRQENTGELFF
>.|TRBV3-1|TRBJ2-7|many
TGTGCCAGCACCACCGGGACTCGAACCTACGAGCAGTACTTC
CASTTGTRTYEQYF
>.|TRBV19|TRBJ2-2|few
TGTGCCAGTAGGCGCCCGAGTGTTACCGGGGAGCTGTTTTTT
CASRRPSVTGELFF
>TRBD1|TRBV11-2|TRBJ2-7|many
TGTGCCAGCAGCTGGCGCCCCGGGACAGGGAGCTACGAGCAGTACTTC
CASSWRPGTGSYEQYF
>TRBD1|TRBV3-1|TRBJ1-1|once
TGTGCCATCAGCCAGACAGGGGAAGCTTTCTTT
CAISQTGEAFF
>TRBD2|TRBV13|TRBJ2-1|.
TGTGCCAGCAGCTTACTAGCGGGAGGTTGCAATGAGCAGTTCTTC
CASSLLAGGCNEQFF
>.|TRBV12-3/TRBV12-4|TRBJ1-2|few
TGTGCCAGCAGTTTCTTAGACAGTCGTAATGGCTACACCTTC
CASSFLDSRNGYTF
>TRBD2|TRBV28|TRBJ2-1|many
TGTGCCAGCAGTCCCTTTAGCGGGAGATGGGGCAATGAGCAGTTCTTC
CASSPFSGRWGNEQFF
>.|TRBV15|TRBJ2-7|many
TGTGCCACCAGCAGGAGAACTCGCAGTATCTCCTACGAGCAGTACTTC
CATSRRTRSISYEQYF
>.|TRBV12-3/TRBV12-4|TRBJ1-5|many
TGTGCCAGCAGCTTACGGGGGGAGCAGCCCCAGCATTTT
CASSLRGEQPQHF
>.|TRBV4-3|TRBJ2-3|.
TGCGCCAGCAGCCAACAGAGGGCAGATACGCAGTATTTT
CASSQQRADTQYF
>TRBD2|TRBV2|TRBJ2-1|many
TGTGCCAGCAGTGAAGGACTAGCGGGGGGCTTGAATGAGCAGTTCTTC
CASSEGLAGGLNEQFF